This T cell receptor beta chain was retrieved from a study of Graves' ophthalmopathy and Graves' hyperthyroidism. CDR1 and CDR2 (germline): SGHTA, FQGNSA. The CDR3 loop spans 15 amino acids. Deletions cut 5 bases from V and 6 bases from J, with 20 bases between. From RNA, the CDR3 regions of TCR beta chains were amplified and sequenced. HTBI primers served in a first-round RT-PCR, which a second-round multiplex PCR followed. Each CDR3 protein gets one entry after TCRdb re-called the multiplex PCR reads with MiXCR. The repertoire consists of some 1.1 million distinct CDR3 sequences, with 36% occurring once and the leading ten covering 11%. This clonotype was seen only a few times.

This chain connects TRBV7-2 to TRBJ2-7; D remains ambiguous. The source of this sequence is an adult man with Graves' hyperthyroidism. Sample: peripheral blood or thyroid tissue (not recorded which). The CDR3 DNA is TGTGCCAGCAGCCCCGTTGCCACGGGTCCTCCCGAGCAGTACTTC. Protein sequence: CASSPVATGPPEQYF.